This is a list of T cell receptor beta chains from one sample in a study of OX40 agonist ivuxolimab in advanced cancers. Libraries were prepared by immunoSEQ multiplex PCR; TCRdb keeps only in-frame clonotypes and omits some of them. This table holds about 82,000 clones, roughly 90% found once. The sample here was CD4+ or CD8+ T cells sorted from blood, taken in a trial of the OX40 agonist ivuxolimab. The receptor set was obtained from an adult with an advanced solid tumor such as melanoma, head and neck, liver or kidney cancer. Each CDR3 is given with its conserved first and last residue. The D gene is left open where the match is weak. For some rows the clone size is stated as once, few or many, or as a class when expanded; others skip it.

cdr3_aa,cdr3_nt,j_call,clone_size,d_call,v_call
CASSTPLGYTIYF,TGTGCCAGCAGCACCCCCTTGGGCTACACCATATATTTT,TRBJ1-3,once,-,TRBV7-8
CASRKGGEGAGVSYEQYF,TGTGCCAGCAGAAAGGGGGGGGAGGGCGCGGGAGTCTCCTACGAGCAGTACTTC,TRBJ2-7,-,-,TRBV28
CASSNNRSNYEQYF,TGTGCCAGCAGCAACAACCGGAGTAACTACGAGCAGTACTTC,TRBJ2-7,-,-,TRBV21-1
CASGEQGAFINGYTF,TGTGCCAGCGGGGAACAGGGGGCATTTATTAATGGCTACACCTTC,TRBJ1-2,once,TRBD1,TRBV6-5
CSVATGFSSYEQYF,TGCAGCGTCGCAACAGGGTTTAGCTCCTACGAGCAGTACTTC,TRBJ2-7,-,-,TRBV29-1
CASSADRAGIYGYTF,TGTGCCAGCAGCGCGGACAGGGCGGGGATCTATGGCTACACCTTC,TRBJ1-2,-,TRBD1,TRBV5-8
CASRGSGASGNTIYF,TGTGCCAGCAGAGGGAGCGGGGCCTCTGGAAACACCATATATTTT,TRBJ1-3,-,-,TRBV28
CAISVGLQETQYF,TGTGCCATCAGTGTGGGCTTGCAAGAGACCCAGTACTTC,TRBJ2-5,-,-,TRBV10-3
CASSYYSGSGELFF,TGTGCCAGCAGTTACTATAGCGGGTCCGGGGAGCTGTTTTTT,TRBJ2-2,-,TRBD2,TRBV6-6
CASSLALGRTEAFF,TGTGCCAGCAGCTTAGCGCTCGGACGGACTGAAGCTTTCTTT,TRBJ1-1,-,-,TRBV7-8
CASSLVGLAGAGGGAFF,TGTGCCAGCAGCTTAGTTGGCCTTGCTGGGGCTGGGGGTGGAGCTTTCTTT,TRBJ1-1,-,-,TRBV7-2
CASSSYSGSRTDTQYF,TGTGCCAGCAGCTCATATAGCGGGAGTAGAACAGATACGCAGTATTTT,TRBJ2-3,-,TRBD2,TRBV7-3
CSASGQGVDTGELFF,TGCAGCGCTTCGGGACAGGGCGTGGACACCGGGGAGCTGTTTTTT,TRBJ2-2,-,TRBD1,TRBV29-1
CAISTTGQETQYF,TGTGCCATCAGTACGACAGGACAAGAGACCCAGTACTTC,TRBJ2-5,-,-,TRBV10-3
CASSSGLSPNTQYF,TGCGCCAGCAGCTCCGGACTTTCCCCGAATACGCAGTATTTT,TRBJ2-3,-,-,TRBV5-1
CASRPGAGAFQVGGLHF,TGTGCCAGCAGACCCGGGGCGGGGGCCTTCCAGGTGGGCGGCCTCCACTTT,TRBJ1-6,-,-,TRBV13
CASSPATANTEAFF,TGTGCCAGCTCACCAGCCACGGCGAACACTGAAGCTTTCTTT,TRBJ1-1,-,-,TRBV18
CASSLTTGVRAEAFF,TGTGCCAGCAGCTTAACCACAGGGGTTAGGGCTGAAGCTTTCTTT,TRBJ1-1,-,TRBD1,TRBV7-6
CASSLVPSQIPANVLTF,TGCGCCAGCAGCTTGGTACCCTCACAAATTCCAGCCAACGTCCTGACTTTC,TRBJ2-6,-,-,TRBV5-1
CASSRDGTPTYEQYF,TGCGCCAGCAGCCGCGACGGAACACCAACCTACGAGCAGTACTTC,TRBJ2-7,-,-,TRBV5-1
CASSKDGFLAKNIQYF,TGTGCCAGCAGCAAGGACGGGTTCCTAGCCAAAAACATTCAGTACTTC,TRBJ2-4,once,-,TRBV5-4
CASSPPSTDTQYF,TGTGCCAGCTCACCACCCAGCACAGATACGCAGTATTTT,TRBJ2-3,-,-,TRBV18
CASTPTRYEQYF,TGTGCCAGCACCCCCACACGATACGAGCAGTACTTC,TRBJ2-7,-,-,TRBV28
CASSLWDRSTYEQYF,TGTGCCAGCAGCTTATGGGACAGGTCAACCTACGAGCAGTACTTC,TRBJ2-7,-,TRBD1,TRBV7-9
CASSPITGSTGELFF,TGTGCTAGCAGCCCAATAACAGGTTCCACCGGGGAGCTGTTTTTT,TRBJ2-2,-,-,TRBV7-7
CASSEGTVGTDTQYF,TGCGCCAGCAGTGAGGGTACCGTGGGCACAGATACGCAGTATTTT,TRBJ2-3,once,-,TRBV10-2
CASSLGRGRYSSGANVLTF,TGTGCCAGCAGCTTAGGCAGGGGGCGTTACAGCTCTGGGGCCAACGTCCTGACTTTC,TRBJ2-6,-,TRBD1,TRBV5-4
CASSPGAGELFF,TGTGCCAGCAGCCCGGGAGCCGGGGAGCTGTTTTTT,TRBJ2-2,-,-,TRBV7-6
CASGPGQGTSEQYF,TGTGCTAGTGGTCCGGGACAGGGGACCTCTGAGCAGTACTTC,TRBJ2-7,-,TRBD1,TRBV12-5
CASSIRQADSGANVLTF,TGTGCCAGTAGTATACGGCAGGCGGACTCTGGGGCCAACGTCCTGACTTTC,TRBJ2-6,-,-,TRBV19
CASSVSVNYEQYF,TGTGCCAGCAGTGTATCAGTAAACTACGAGCAGTACTTC,TRBJ2-7,-,-,TRBV6-1
CASSYSSPKETQYF,TGTGCCAGCAGTTACTCCTCCCCAAAAGAGACCCAGTACTTC,TRBJ2-5,-,-,TRBV6-5